One and the same sample provided the 14 T cell receptor beta chains below, sequenced in a study of a mutant IDH1 vaccine in newly diagnosed glioma. Time point denoted: baseline, week 1 (first vaccination visit). The treatment was: pre-vaccination baseline after standard-of-care therapy. Clones were sequenced by immunoSEQ multiplex PCR, and TCRdb holds only the in-frame ones, with some missing. The sample has about 15,000 clones; 85% to 90% are singletons. This sample comprised PBMCs, obtained from a glioma patient treated with radiotherapy, temozolomide or both. Source of these receptors: a woman aged 40-49 years with glioma. Some clones in this sample may be carry-over from other donors' samples.

This chain joins TRBV7-9 and TRBJ2-5; no firm D call. Germline CDR1 and CDR2: SEHNR and FQNEAQ (reference sequence). The CDR3 spans 13 residues. V lost 6 bases and J lost 4, with 12 bases in between. CDR3: CASRPRAGETQYF. CDR3 in DNA: TGTGCCAGCAGACCTCGGGCCGGAGAGACCCAGTACTTC.

The gene calls are TRBV6-6 and TRBJ1-1; D is uncertain. The V end was cut by 7 bases, the J end by 6 bases, with 18 bases between. CDR3 length: 14 amino acids. In germline, CDR1 is MNHNY, CDR2 SVGAGI (reference sequence). The DNA for the CDR3 is TGTGCCAGCACCGGAGCGATCAGCATCTCTGAAGCTTTCTTT. It is translated as CASTGAISISEAFF.

V is TRBV6-6 and J is TRBJ2-2; either TRBD1 or TRBD2 may fit D (5 bases each). This CDR3 has 14 residues. V was cut by 7 bases and J by 6 bases, with 15 bases left in between. Germline assignment: CDR1 MNHNY and CDR2 SVGAGI (reference sequence). The CDR3 here is CASTAREGAGELFF. In DNA, the CDR3 is TGTGCCAGCACCGCCCGGGAAGGGGCCGGGGAGCTGTTTTTT.

The table lists this clone with a count of one. The chain recombines TRBV11-2 with TRBJ1-3; D remains unclear. Germline CDR1 is SGHAT and CDR2 is FQNNGV. The CDR3 totals 13 residues. Deletions cut 5 bases from V and 0 bases from J, with 5 bases between. The CDR3 DNA follows: TGTGCCAGCAGCCCGAGCTCTGGAAACACCATATATTTT. This translates into CASSPSSGNTIYF.

The gene calls are TRBV7-2 and TRBJ2-7, with D uncertain. Trimming pared 5 bases from V and 0 bases from J, leaving 8 bases between. Germline loops: CDR1 SGHTA, CDR2 FQGNSA. The CDR3 totals 13 residues. The CDR3 region has the DNA TGTGCCAGCAGCCCCCCCGTCTCCTACGAGCAGTACTTC. This gives the protein CASSPPVSYEQYF.

This clone was detected only once. This chain joins TRBV27 and TRBJ2-1; D is perhaps TRBD1 (6 bases). Germline loops: CDR1 MNHEY, CDR2 SMNVEV (reference sequence). The CDR3 is made up of 17 amino acids. V was cut by 4 bases and J by 3 bases, with 19 bases left in between. The CDR3 loop reads CASSSPARGGYYNEQFF. The CDR3, as DNA: TGTGCCAGCAGTTCCCCGGCCAGGGGTGGATACTACAATGAGCAGTTCTTC.

The V gene is TRBV5-1, the J gene TRBJ2-3; TRBD2 matches at 7 bases. Germline CDR1 SGHRS, CDR2 YFSETQ. This CDR3 comprises 14 residues. The V and J ends lost 5 bases and 7 bases, in that order; junction bases with no gene match: 10. Written as DNA, the CDR3 is TGCGCCAGCAGGTCGTGGGCGGGGGAGAATACGCAGTATTTT. Amino acids: CASRSWAGENTQYF.

The chain carries TRBV11-2 and TRBJ2-2, with D perhaps matching TRBD1 or TRBD2 (6 bases each). Trimming stripped 0 bases from V and 5 bases from J, with 16 bases between. The CDR3 is 17 residues long. Germline values: CDR1 SGHAT, CDR2 FQNNGV. CDR3 protein: CASSLEGASEKTGELFF. The CDR3 nucleotides read TGTGCCAGCAGCTTAGAGGGGGCTAGCGAGAAGACCGGGGAGCTGTTTTTT.

V and J are TRBV10-3 and TRBJ1-1; D not certain. V dropped 3 bases and J dropped 5 bases, with 7 bases sitting between them. Germline lookup yields CDR1 ENHRY and CDR2 SYGVKD. The CDR3 spans 12 residues. The CDR3 protein is CAISDSGTEAFF. CDR3 in DNA: TGTGCCATCAGTGATTCCGGGACTGAAGCTTTCTTT.

This clone was recorded only once. The chain employs TRBV7-8 and TRBJ2-7; TRBD1 is a possible D gene (6 bases). From germline, CDR1 is SGHVS and CDR2 FQNEAQ. V lost 1 base and J 0 bases, leaving 7 bases between the germline ends. The CDR3 sequence is 14 residues long. The CDR3 DNA reads as TGTGCCAGCAGCTTAGGGGGGCTCTCCTACGAGCAGTACTTC. Protein: CASSLGGLSYEQYF.

This rearrangement joins TRBV30 to TRBJ2-5; 8 positions match TRBD2. The CDR3 runs 15 residues. Unmatched junction bases numbered 10, after V lost 4 bases and J lost 3 bases. Germline V CDR1 and CDR2: GTSNPN, SVGIG (reference sequence). CDR3 sequence: CAWNEYAGGKETQYF. The CDR3, as DNA: TGTGCCTGGAATGAATATGCGGGGGGTAAAGAGACCCAGTACTTC. Supplemented by reference TRBV30 and TRBJ2-5, the full variable domain reads SQTIHQWPATLVQPVGSPLSLECTVEGTSNPNLYWYRQAAGRGLQLLFYSVGIGQISSEVPQNLSASRPQDRQFILSSKKLLLSDSGFYLCAWNEYAGGKETQYFGPGTRLLVL.

The V call is TRBV28, the J call TRBJ2-7, with 7 nucleotides matching TRBD2. Looked up from germline, CDR1 is MDHEN and CDR2 is SYDVKM. V shed 5 bases, J shed 0 bases, and the junction held 10 bases outside the gene matches. This CDR3 has 16 amino acids. The CDR3 loop reads CASSPRGSGYSYEQYF. CDR3 nucleotide sequence: TGTGCCAGCAGTCCCCGCGGGAGCGGTTACTCCTACGAGCAGTACTTC.

This clone came up a few times. This CDR3 reads CASSKYRRDSLMNTEAFF. CDR3 nucleotide sequence: TGTGCCAGCAGCAAATACCGCCGGGACAGCCTCATGAACACTGAAGCTTTCTTT. The chain recombines TRBV21-1 with TRBJ1-1; TRBD1 reflects the table's D call only, with no check against the DNA. TRBV21-1 is described as a pseudogene. The CDR3 consists of 18 residues.

The chain recombines TRBV19 with TRBJ2-1; D possibly corresponds to TRBD1 (6 bases). CDR1 is LNHDA, CDR2 SQIVND, per germline (reference sequence). V gave up 6 bases and J gave up 5 bases, with 11 bases separating them. The CDR3 loop spans 13 amino acids. The CDR3: CASRGALHNEQFF. The CDR3 bases are TGTGCCAGTAGGGGGGCCCTACACAATGAGCAGTTCTTC.